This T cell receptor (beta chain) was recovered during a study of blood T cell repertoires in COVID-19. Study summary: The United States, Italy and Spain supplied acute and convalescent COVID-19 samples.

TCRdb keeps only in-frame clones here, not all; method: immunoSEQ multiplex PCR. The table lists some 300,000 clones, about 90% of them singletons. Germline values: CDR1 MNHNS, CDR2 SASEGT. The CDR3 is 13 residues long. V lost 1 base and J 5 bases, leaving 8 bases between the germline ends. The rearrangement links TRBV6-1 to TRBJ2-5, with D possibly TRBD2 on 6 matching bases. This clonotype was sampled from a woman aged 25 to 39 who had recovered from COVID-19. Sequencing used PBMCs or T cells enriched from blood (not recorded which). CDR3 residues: CASSEDGGETQYF. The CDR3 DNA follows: TGTGCCAGCAGTGAAGACGGAGGGGAGACCCAGTACTTC.